This TCR beta chain was observed in a study of cytomegalovirus exposure and HLA in healthy donors. The donors gave bone marrow, and they were healthy. 60 Vbeta and 13 Jbeta primers were used in PCR. Sequencing used immunoSEQ multiplex PCR; TCRdb keeps in-frame clones, though not all of them. The repertoire holds about 160,000 clones, around four fifths seen once, with under 1.5% in the top ten. Germline loops: CDR1 SGDLS, CDR2 YYNGEE. V was trimmed by 1 base and J by 6 bases, leaving 22 bases between them. This CDR3 spans 17 amino acids. The rearrangement joins TRBV9 to TRBJ1-2; D may be TRBD1 (5 bases). The source of this sequence is a woman in her thirties in good health and CMV-seronegative. Sequencing was done on a sample of PBMCs. The DNA for the CDR3 is TGTGCCAGCAGCGTAACCTACAACAGTCGGGGGAGGGATGGCTACACCTTC. This sequence encodes CASSVTYNSRGRDGYTF. Combining the CDR3 with reference TRBV9 and TRBJ1-2 gives the whole variable domain DSGVTQTPKHLITATGQRVTLRCSPRSGDLSVYWYQQSLDQGLQFLIQYYNGEERAKGNILERFSAQQFPDLHSELNLSSLELGDSALYFCASSVTYNSRGRDGYTFGSGTRLTVV.